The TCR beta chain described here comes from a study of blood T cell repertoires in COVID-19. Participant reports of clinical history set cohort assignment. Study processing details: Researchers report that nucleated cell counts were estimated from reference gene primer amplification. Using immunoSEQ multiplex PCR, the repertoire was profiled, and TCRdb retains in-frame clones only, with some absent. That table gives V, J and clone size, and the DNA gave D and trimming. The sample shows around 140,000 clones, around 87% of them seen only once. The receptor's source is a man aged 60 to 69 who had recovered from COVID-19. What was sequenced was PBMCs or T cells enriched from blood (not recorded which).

The CDR3 here is CASSSKTTSSTDTQYF. For the CDR3, the DNA is TGTGCCAGCAGCTCCAAGACTACCTCTAGCACAGATACGCAGTATTTT. The chain couples TRBV7-9 to TRBJ2-3, with D possibly matching TRBD2 (5 bases). Germline V CDR1 and CDR2: SEHNR, FQNEAQ (reference sequence). The CDR3 is 16 amino acids. Trimming left V 4 bases short and J 0 bases short, with 14 bases between.